These 26 T cell receptor beta chains were all obtained from the same sample, sequenced in a study of a mutant IDH1 vaccine in newly diagnosed glioma. For these receptors, no antigen is known. TCRdb keeps only in-frame clones here, not all; method: immunoSEQ multiplex PCR. The sample shows around 50,000 clones, around four fifths of them seen only once. Described time point: week 35, safety follow-up. Vaccination comprised doses that each held 300 ug of mutant IDH1 20-mer peptide, plus topical imiquimod. Here the sequenced sample was PBMCs, taken from a glioma patient whose treatment included an IDH1 peptide vaccine. All receptors come from a middle-aged man with glioma.

J is TRBJ2-7 and V is TRBV10-3; either TRBD1 or TRBD2 may fit D (5 bases each). The V gene lost 6 bases and the J gene lost 3 bases, with 12 bases spanning the gap. The CDR3 totals 13 residues. CDR1 is ENHRY and CDR2 is SYGVKD in the germline V gene. CDR3 sequence reads: CAIRGVTGYEQYF. Written as DNA, the CDR3 is TGTGCCATCAGGGGGGTTACCGGCTACGAGCAGTACTTC.

The chain carries TRBV6-1 and TRBJ1-6; no clear D. Germline lookup yields CDR1 MNHNS and CDR2 SASEGT. Trimming pared 7 bases from V and 2 bases from J, leaving 9 bases between. This CDR3 comprises 14 residues. CDR3 bases: TGTGCCAGCAAAGCGCGAACCTATAATTCACCCCTCCACTTT. Encoded protein: CASKARTYNSPLHF.

This chain connects TRBV30 to TRBJ1-2; 9 positions agree with TRBD1. J gave up 1 base and V 3 bases, and 6 bases lay outside the gene matches. This CDR3 has 15 amino acids. Germline V gene data show CDR1 as GTSNPN and CDR2 as SVGIG (reference sequence). The CDR3 sequence: CAWRDTGGVNYGYTF. The CDR3 DNA reads as TGTGCCTGGAGGGATACAGGGGGCGTTAACTATGGCTACACCTTC.

The table lists this clone with a few counts. V gene TRBV7-9 combines with J gene TRBJ2-7; 9 positions match TRBD1. With 3 bases clipped from V and 5 bases from J, the junction kept 5 bases outside the gene matches. This CDR3 region has 14 residues. CDR1 SEHNR and CDR2 FQNEAQ come from the germline V gene (reference sequence). This CDR3 reads CASSFTGTGNEQYF. As DNA, the CDR3 is TGTGCCAGCAGCTTCACCGGGACAGGGAACGAGCAGTACTTC.

The table lists this clone with a few counts. J is TRBJ1-1 and V is TRBV6-1; D is uncertain. V was clipped by 5 bases and J by 8 bases, with 18 bases between them. Per the germline V gene, CDR1 is MNHNS and CDR2 is SASEGT. The CDR3 has 14 residues. CDR3 in DNA: TGTGCCAGCAGTATGGATACCTCTATCGGGGAAGCTTTCTTT. Translated: CASSMDTSIGEAFF.

The gene calls are TRBV6-5 and TRBJ1-1, with D unclear. The CDR3 loop spans 13 amino acids. CDR1 MNHEY and CDR2 SVGAGI come from the germline V gene. The V end was cut by 0 bases, the J end by 4 bases, with 6 bases between. Here the CDR3 DNA reads TGTGCCAGCAGTTACTCCCTGGGCACTGAAGCTTTCTTT. As protein: CASSYSLGTEAFF.

The chain has TRBV6-5 and TRBJ2-2; possible D gene TRBD2, 6 bases. The germline V gene has CDR1 MNHEY and CDR2 SVGAGI. V was clipped by 0 bases and J by 2 bases, with 7 bases between them. The CDR3 is 15 amino acids. CDR3 in amino acids: CASSYSSGNTGELFF. CDR3 coding DNA: TGTGCCAGCAGTTACTCTAGCGGAAACACCGGGGAGCTGTTTTTT.

The V call is TRBV5-6, the J call TRBJ1-2; tentatively, D is TRBD1 (6 bases). Germline loops: CDR1 SGHDT, CDR2 YYEEEE. Trimming took 2 bases from V and 5 from J, leaving 10 bases between them. The CDR3 sequence is 13 residues long. The CDR3 DNA reads TGTGCCAGCAGCTTAGGGGGTTCGTATGGCTACACCTTC. Protein: CASSLGGSYGYTF.

This clone was detected once. The gene calls are TRBV5-1 and TRBJ2-2, with no clear D. CDR3 length: 15 amino acids. Germline CDR1 is SGHRS and CDR2 is YFSETQ. The ends were cut back, 1 base at V and 12 bases at J, with 19 bases in the middle. The CDR3, as DNA: TGCGCCAGCAGCTTGAGCCCGGCGGCAGCCGAGAAGCTGTTTTTT. Its protein product is CASSLSPAAAEKLFF. The variable domain in full, completed from reference TRBV5-1 and TRBJ2-2, reads KAGVTQTPRYLIKTRGQQVTLSCSPISGHRSVSWYQQTPGQGLQFLFEYFSETQRNKGNFPGRFSGRQFSNSRSEMNVSTLELGDSALYLCASSLSPAAAEKLFFGEGSRLTVL.

The CDR3 reads CACGQSDEKLFF. The CDR3 coding sequence is TGTGCCTGTGGCCAGAGCGACGAAAAACTGTTTTTT. The V call is TRBV30, the J call TRBJ1-4; no clear D gene. Germline-derived CDR1 and CDR2 are GTSNPN and SVGIG (reference sequence). The length of the CDR3 is 12 residues. Trimming took off 6 bases at V and 8 bases at J, with 13 bases between the two ends. Combining the CDR3 with reference TRBV30 and TRBJ1-4 gives the whole variable domain SQTIHQWPATLVQPVGSPLSLECTVEGTSNPNLYWYRQAAGRGLQLLFYSVGIGQISSEVPQNLSASRPQDRQFILSSKKLLLSDSGFYLCACGQSDEKLFFGSGTQLSVL.

The chain couples TRBV2 to TRBJ1-4, with D possibly being TRBD1 (5 bases). The CDR3 has 13 amino acids. Germline loops: CDR1 SNHLY, CDR2 FYNNEI. Deletions cut 3 bases from V and 11 bases from J, with 13 bases between. In nucleotides, the CDR3 is TGTGCCAGCAGTGAGGCAGGGTCGATGAAACTGTTTTTT. Its protein is CASSEAGSMKLFF. The whole variable domain, filled in from reference TRBV2 and TRBJ1-4, reads EPEVTQTPSHQVTQMGQEVILRCVPISNHLYFYWYRQILGQKVEFLVSFYNNEISEKSEIFDDQFSVERPDGSNFTLKIRSTKLEDSAMYFCASSEAGSMKLFFGSGTQLSVL.

The V call is TRBV27, the J call TRBJ2-7; no reliable D call. This CDR3 is 11 amino acids long. Germline V gene lookup returns CDR1 MNHEY and CDR2 SMNVEV (reference sequence). Trimming removed 5 bases at V and 7 bases at J, with 9 bases between. The CDR3 nucleotides are TGTGCCAGCAGTAGTTCCCAGGAGCAGTACTTC. It translates to CASSSSQEQYF.

V and J are TRBV11-3 and TRBJ2-5; a possible D gene is TRBD1 (5 bases). The CDR3 is 13 residues long. The germline CDR1 and CDR2 sequences are SGHNT and YENEEA. The V and J ends lost 0 bases and 5 bases respectively, with 7 bases between them. The chain's CDR3 is CASSLETAETQYF. In DNA, the CDR3 is TGTGCCAGCAGCTTAGAGACAGCGGAGACCCAGTACTTC.

Only a few counts were recorded for this clone. V is TRBV5-1 and J is TRBJ2-2; the match to TRBD1 covers 7 bases. V was pared by 4 bases and J by 5 bases, with 5 bases of the junction left unmatched. The CDR3 is 14 residues long. Germline V gene data show CDR1 as SGHRS and CDR2 as YFSETQ. As DNA, the CDR3 is TGCGCCAGCAGCGGGATACAGGGGACCGGGGAGCTGTTTTTT. This gives the protein CASSGIQGTGELFF.

The chain couples TRBV2 to TRBJ1-5; D call uncertain. The CDR3 covers 15 residues. V was clipped by 1 base and J by 3 bases, with 10 bases between them. Per the germline V gene, CDR1 is SNHLY and CDR2 is FYNNEI. The CDR3 DNA reads TGTGCCAGCAGTGAAGACGGGCAGGCCAATCAGCCCCAGCATTTT. Amino acids: CASSEDGQANQPQHF.

This clone has a single count. The CDR3 DNA sequence: TGTGCCTGGAAAAGGCGTGAACAGTCTGAAGCTTTCTTT. Protein sequence: CAWKRREQSEAFF. This rearrangement joins TRBV30 to TRBJ1-1; no reliable D call. V was trimmed by 4 bases and J by 6 bases, leaving 15 bases between them. The CDR3 runs to 13 residues. Germline V gene lookup returns CDR1 GTSNPN and CDR2 SVGIG (reference sequence).

This rearrangement joins TRBV15 to TRBJ2-7; 9 bases are shared with TRBD2. The CDR3 contains 15 residues. After removal of 4 bases from V and 7 bases from J, the junction contained 11 bases not matched to a gene. From germline, CDR1 is LNHNV and CDR2 YYDKDF (reference sequence). The CDR3 loop is CATSIKRGEGVEQYF. CDR3 coding DNA: TGTGCCACCAGCATAAAGCGGGGGGAAGGGGTAGAGCAGTACTTC.

The chain carries TRBV25-1 and TRBJ1-4, with D uncertain. Between the trimmed V and J ends, which lost 1 base and 4 bases, there was a span of 13 bases. CDR3 length equals 16 residues. Germline lookup yields CDR1 MGHDK and CDR2 SYGVNS. The CDR3 region is CASSEFRGEGNEKLFF. In DNA, the CDR3 is TGTGCCAGCAGTGAATTTAGAGGAGAGGGTAATGAAAAACTGTTTTTT.

The rearrangement joins TRBV6-5 to TRBJ2-7, with a possible D match to TRBD2 (5 bases). Germline V gene sequence: CDR1 MNHEY, CDR2 SVGAGI. V lost 6 bases and J lost 8, with 20 bases in between. The CDR3 length is 14 residues. CDR3 nucleotides: TGTGCCAGCAGCCCAACTAGGCCCCCCGGAAAGCAGTACTTC. Residues: CASSPTRPPGKQYF.

The genes are TRBV25-1 and TRBJ2-1; maybe TRBD2 (6 bases). Germline CDR1 and CDR2: MGHDK and SYGVNS. This CDR3 contains 15 residues. Trimming stripped 5 bases from V and 5 bases from J, with 16 bases between. The CDR3, as DNA: TGTGCCAGCAGTCCCCAGGGACTTAGGGACAATGAGCAGTTCTTC. It codes for CASSPQGLRDNEQFF.

This chain connects TRBV10-1 to TRBJ1-2, with D perhaps TRBD1 (6 bases). CDR3 length: 13 amino acids. In germline, CDR1 is WNHNN, CDR2 SYGVQD (reference sequence). Trimming cost V 2 bases and J 3 bases, with 7 bases left between them. CDR3 region: CASSEQGYYGYTF. Here the CDR3 DNA reads TGCGCCAGCAGTGAGCAGGGGTACTATGGCTACACCTTC.

As concerns this clone: A read error may account for a junction end that differs from germline. V and J are TRBV10-2 and TRBJ1-1; possible D gene TRBD1, 6 bases. Looked up from germline, CDR1 is WSHSY and CDR2 is SAAADI. This CDR3 is built from 11 residues. CDR3 region: CVSRGQLEAFF. Written as DNA, the CDR3 is TGCGTCAGCAGAGGACAGTTAGAAGCTTTCTTT.

The rearrangement joins TRBV14 to TRBJ1-6, with D hard to call. The V gene lost 4 bases and the J gene lost 8 bases, with 12 bases spanning the gap. Germline CDR1 SGHDN, CDR2 FVKESK. This CDR3 has 14 amino acids. CDR3 in DNA: TGTGCCAGCAGCCGTGCGGTCGGGGATTCACCCCTCCACTTT. This gives the protein CASSRAVGDSPLHF.

The chain couples TRBV5-1 to TRBJ2-5; TRBD2 aligns across 11 bases. The J segment lost 2 bases and the V segment lost 1 base, leaving 1 base of the junction unmatched. The germline V gene has CDR1 SGHRS and CDR2 YFSETQ. CDR3 length equals 15 residues. The CDR3 DNA reads as TGCGCCAGCAGCTTGATAGCGGGGGGGCAAGAGACCCAGTACTTC. Its protein is CASSLIAGGQETQYF.

The chain combines TRBV7-9 with TRBJ2-7, with D hard to call. The CDR3 has 11 amino acids. Germline V gene data show CDR1 as SEHNR and CDR2 as FQNEAQ (reference sequence). V was pared by 5 bases and J by 2 bases, with 4 bases between. The CDR3 loop is CASSVAYEQYF. For the CDR3, the DNA is TGTGCCAGCAGCGTTGCCTACGAGCAGTACTTC.

The chain uses TRBV15 and TRBJ1-4; D is unresolved. The CDR3 extends over 13 amino acids. The V end lost 1 base, the J end lost 7 bases, and 7 bases lay between the germline ends. Germline V gene data show CDR1 as LNHNV and CDR2 as YYDKDF (reference sequence). Here the CDR3 reads CATSRVIFEKLFF. CDR3 in DNA: TGTGCCACCAGCAGAGTCATCTTTGAAAAACTGTTTTTT.